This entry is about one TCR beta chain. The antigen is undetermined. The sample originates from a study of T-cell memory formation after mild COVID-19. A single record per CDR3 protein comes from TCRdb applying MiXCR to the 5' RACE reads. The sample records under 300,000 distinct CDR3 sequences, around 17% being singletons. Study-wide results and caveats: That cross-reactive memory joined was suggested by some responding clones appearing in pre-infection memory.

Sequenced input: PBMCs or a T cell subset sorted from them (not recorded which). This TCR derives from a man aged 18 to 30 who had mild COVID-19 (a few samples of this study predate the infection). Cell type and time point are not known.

The CDR3 DNA is TGCGCCAGCAGCCCGGTCGTCAGGCCGGGGGAGCTGTTTTTT. It codes for CASSPVVRPGELFF. The chain carries TRBV5-1 and TRBJ2-2; D is undetermined. The CDR3 is made up of 14 amino acids. CDR1 and CDR2 (germline): SGHRS, YFSETQ. The ends were cut back, 4 bases at V and 8 bases at J, with 15 bases in the middle.